This T cell receptor beta chain is drawn from a study of vaccination effects on CD4 cells after COVID-19. CDR1 is MNHNS, CDR2 SASEGT, per germline. The CDR3 has 13 amino acids. V was shortened by 2 bases and J by 4 bases, with 9 bases between the two germline ends. The assay was immunoSEQ multiplex PCR, and TCRdb's table has in-frame clones only and misses some. The sample records about 81,000 clones, roughly 80% being singletons. ViraFEST assay sequencing came after antigen-specific CD4+ T cells were expanded with viral peptide pools. Cells that had been cultured for approximately eleven days were the source of isolated CD4+ T cells. The vaccine given was either BNT162b2 or mRNA-1273, in two doses. Wells containing 1.5 million to 2.5 million PBMC each were cultured with 10 IU/ml IL-2 and about 10 ug/ml peptides. Concerning this clone itself: Its antigen is currently unknown.

The receptor was derived from a human donor who received a COVID-19 vaccine. The material was CD4+ T cells from PBMCs cultured with HCoV-OC43 spike peptides, obtained after COVID-19 vaccination. Subset in this sample: HCoV-OC43 spike overlapping peptide pool stimulation. The chain links TRBV6-1 to TRBJ2-7; D gene uncertain. This CDR3 reads CASSENSNYEQYV. For the CDR3, the DNA is TGTGCCAGCAGTGAAAACAGCAATTACGAGCAGTACGTC.